The clone carrying this T cell receptor (beta chain) was seen many times. TCRdb fed the RT-PCR reads into MiXCR, producing one record per CDR3 protein. The data show hundreds of thousands of distinct CDR3 sequences, 13% to 15% seen once. The CDR3 runs 16 residues. V was trimmed by 5 bases and J by 2 bases, leaving 19 bases between them. Sequenced material: memory CD4+ T cells from blood. This chain joins TRBV12-3 or TRBV12-4 and TRBJ2-7; a weak D match, TRBD2 (7 bases). The TCR comes from a female donor in good health, serving as a healthy control. This CDR3 is CASSQHSGGAAYEQYF. As DNA, the CDR3 is TGTGCCAGCAGTCAGCACTCTGGGGGGGCGGCCTACGAGCAGTACTTC.